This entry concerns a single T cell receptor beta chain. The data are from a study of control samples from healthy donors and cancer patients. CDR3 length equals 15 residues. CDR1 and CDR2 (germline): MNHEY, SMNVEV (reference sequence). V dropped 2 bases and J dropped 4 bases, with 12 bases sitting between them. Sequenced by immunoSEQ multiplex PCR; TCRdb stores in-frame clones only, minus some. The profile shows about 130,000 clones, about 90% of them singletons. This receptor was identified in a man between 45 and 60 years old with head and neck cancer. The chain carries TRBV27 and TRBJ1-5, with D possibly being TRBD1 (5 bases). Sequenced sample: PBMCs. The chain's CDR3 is CASSLQGVGNQPQHF. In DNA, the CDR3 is TGTGCCAGCAGTTTACAGGGAGTGGGGAATCAGCCCCAGCATTTT.